The 9 T cell receptor beta chains presented below share a single source sample, sequenced in a study of beta chain features in type 1 diabetes. All of the isolated RNA was reverse transcribed, so expressed TCRB transcripts were sequenced. Measured with immunoSEQ multiplex PCR; TCRdb has only the in-frame clones, and not every one. The profile shows 250,000 to 350,000 clones, around 13% of them singletons. Sequencing was done on a sample of central memory CD4+ T cells from blood. These receptor sequences come from a man aged 30-40 years in good health.

This clone has just one count. This chain links TRBV11-2 with TRBJ2-3; D ambiguous. With 5 bases removed from V and 2 bases from J, the gap between germline ends came to 17 bases. Germline V gives CDR1 SGHAT, CDR2 FQNNGV. This CDR3 has 16 amino acids. The CDR3, as DNA: TGTGCCAGCAGCCCCCGTGCTTCCCACTTCACAGATACGCAGTATTTT. This translates into CASSPRASHFTDTQYF.

The chain couples TRBV10-3 to TRBJ2-1, with TRBD1 matching 8 bases. CDR1 is ENHRY and CDR2 is SYGVKD in the germline V gene. The CDR3 is 14 residues long. V was clipped by 10 bases and J by 7 bases; unmatched bases: 12. This chain's CDR3 is CASRRDRKPNEQFF. DNA for the CDR3: TGTGCCAGCAGACGGGACAGGAAGCCAAATGAGCAGTTCTTC.

This clone was counted ten times or more. CDR3 in amino acids: CASSEGRWGEFPEAFF. DNA for the CDR3: TGTGCCAGCAGTGAGGGGAGGTGGGGGGAATTCCCTGAAGCTTTCTTT. The V and J genes are TRBV25-1 and TRBJ1-1, with a tentative D call TRBD1 (5 bases). Between the trimmed V and J ends, which lost 3 bases and 6 bases, there was a span of 20 bases. Germline V lookup: CDR1 MGHDK, CDR2 SYGVNS. CDR3 length: 16 amino acids. Full variable domain (outside the CDR3, taken from reference TRBV25-1 and TRBJ1-1): EADIYQTPRYLVIGTGKKITLECSQTMGHDKMYWYQQDPGMELHLIHYSYGVNSTEKGDLSSESTVSRIRTEHFPLTLESARPSHTSQYLCASSEGRWGEFPEAFFGQGTRLTVV.

This clone was seen more than once but under ten times. J is TRBJ2-2 and V is TRBV9; D remains ambiguous. The germline gives CDR1 SGDLS, CDR2 YYNGEE. The CDR3 has 14 residues. V lost 2 bases and J lost 4, with 9 bases in between. In DNA, the CDR3 is TGTGCCAGCAGCGTGATGTGGCGCACCGGGGAGCTGTTTTTT. Encoded protein: CASSVMWRTGELFF.

This clone has only a few counts. This chain links TRBV2 with TRBJ1-2; D not certain. The CDR3 sequence is 13 residues long. V was trimmed by 6 bases and J by 4 bases, leaving 12 bases between them. Germline V gene lookup returns CDR1 SNHLY and CDR2 FYNNEI. CDR3 loop: CASSLGPAYGYTF. In DNA, the CDR3 is TGTGCCAGCAGCTTAGGGCCGGCCTATGGCTACACCTTC.

This chain links TRBV30 with TRBJ1-6; 8 positions match TRBD1. Germline CDR1 and CDR2: GTSNPN and SVGIG (reference sequence). The CDR3 runs 16 residues. V trimming: 2 bases; J trimming: 4 bases; junction bases outside the gene matches: 7. The CDR3: CAWSFRTGSYNSPLHF. CDR3 coding DNA: TGTGCCTGGAGTTTCCGGACAGGGTCTTATAATTCACCCCTCCACTTT.

This clone showed up just once. An end of the junction differs from the germline gene, which may be a read error. The V call is TRBV5-4, the J call TRBJ1-1; TRBD1 might be the D (5 bases). The CDR3 is 15 residues long. Germline CDR1 SGHNT, CDR2 YYREEE (reference sequence). The CDR3 nucleotides read TGTGCCAGCAGCTTGGATCTCGGGACGAACACTGAAGTTTTCTTT. Translation gives CASSLDLGTNTEVFF.

The rearrangement joins TRBV4-3 to TRBJ1-1; D unclear. The V end lost 1 base, the J end lost 4 bases, and 10 bases lay between the germline ends. The germline V gene encodes CDR1 LGHNA and CDR2 YSLEER. The CDR3 consists of 14 residues. The CDR3 loop is CASSQGVASTEAFF. The CDR3 DNA follows: TGCGCCAGCAGCCAAGGGGTCGCCTCCACTGAAGCTTTCTTT.

The chain joins TRBV6-6 to TRBJ1-2; TRBD1 matches 10 bases. The CDR3 sequence is 16 residues long. Germline CDR1 is MNHNY and CDR2 is SVGAGI (reference sequence). The V gene end was trimmed by 0 bases and the J gene end by 7 bases; junction bases not matched to a gene: 8. The CDR3 coding sequence is TGTGCCAGCAGTTACTCGAGGGGGACAGGGGAGTTTGGCTACACCTTC. Protein sequence: CASSYSRGTGEFGYTF.